What follows describes a single T cell receptor (beta chain). The entry originates in a study of CD8 T cells in Susac syndrome. RNA totalling roughly 0.45 to 1 ug underwent reverse transcription with random hexamers. It was immunoSEQ multiplex PCR that amplified TCR beta CDR3 across 54 Vbeta and 13 Jbeta. TCRdb re-called the immunoSEQ multiplex PCR reads through MiXCR, storing one row per CDR3 protein. Counted here are roughly 190,000 distinct CDR3 sequences, 95% occurring once; the ten biggest clones make up about 0.17%. The CDR3 has 13 amino acids. Germline CDR1 and CDR2: LNHNV and YYDKDF (reference sequence). With V trimmed by 6 bases and J by 3 bases, 2 bases remained unmatched.

The V gene is TRBV15, the J gene TRBJ1-1; TRBD1 aligns across 9 bases. The source material was CD8+ T cells from PBMCs. This sequence was found in a human donor with Susac syndrome. The CDR3 DNA reads TGTGCCACCAGTAACAGGGGGCACACTGAAGCTTTCTTT. Translation gives CATSNRGHTEAFF. Full variable domain (rest looked up from reference TRBV15 and TRBJ1-1): DAMVIQNPRYQVTQFGKPVTLSCSQTLNHNVMYWYQQKSSQAPKLLFHYYDKDFNNEADTPDNFQSRRPNTSFCFLDIRSPGLGDTAMYLCATSNRGHTEAFFGQGTRLTVV.